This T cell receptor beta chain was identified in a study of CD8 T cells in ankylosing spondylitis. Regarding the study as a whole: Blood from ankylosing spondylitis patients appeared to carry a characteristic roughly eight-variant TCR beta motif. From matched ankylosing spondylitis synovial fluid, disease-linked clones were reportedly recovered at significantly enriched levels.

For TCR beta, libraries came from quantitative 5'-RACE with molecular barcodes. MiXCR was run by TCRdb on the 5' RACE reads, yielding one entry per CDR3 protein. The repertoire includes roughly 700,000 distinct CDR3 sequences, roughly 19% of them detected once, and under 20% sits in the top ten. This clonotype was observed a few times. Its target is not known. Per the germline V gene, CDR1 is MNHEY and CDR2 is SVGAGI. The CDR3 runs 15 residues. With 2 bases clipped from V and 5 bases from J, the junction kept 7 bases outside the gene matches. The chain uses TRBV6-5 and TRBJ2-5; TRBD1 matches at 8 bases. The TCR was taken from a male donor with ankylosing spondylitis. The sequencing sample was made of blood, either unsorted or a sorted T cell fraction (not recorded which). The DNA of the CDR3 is TGTGCCAGCAGTTACGCCACAGGGGGTGGTGAGACCCAGTACTTC. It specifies CASSYATGGGETQYF.